The T cell receptor beta chain described here comes from a study of blood T cells in healthy people across ages. Study information: Template switching recovered approximately one barcoded beta molecule for every two T cells. General study results and limits: There were more naive CD4+ cells and higher diversity in long-lived donors than in aged donors.

Next came a second PCR, run for roughly 6 to 11 cycles, which used a sample-barcoded 5' primer along with a J-beta primer mix. TCRdb redid the calling of the 5' RACE reads with MiXCR, one entry per CDR3 protein. The data hold around 800,000 distinct CDR3 sequences, with more than 25% observed a single time. About this clonotype: Its antigen is unknown.

The germline V and J ends were trimmed by 5 bases and 0 bases, with 7 bases remaining between them. Germline V gene lookup returns CDR1 SQVTM and CDR2 ANQGSEA. CDR3 length equals 13 residues. These data were likewise used in another study, on T cells of mothers and their children. That study adds: The donor cohort consisted of three healthy Caucasian mothers and their six children.

This receptor was obtained from a boy younger than 18 in good health. Material: blood. This chain uses TRBV29-1 with TRBJ2-2; the D gene is possibly TRBD2 (6 bases). The CDR3 nucleotides read TGCAGCGTTCGACTAGCGAACACCGGGGAGCTGTTTTTT. This sequence encodes CSVRLANTGELFF.